The 3 T cell receptor beta chains presented below share a single source sample, sequenced in a study of blood T cell repertoires in COVID-19. Sequencing was performed with immunoSEQ multiplex PCR; in TCRdb, only in-frame clones are kept and a portion is missing. This table has about 60,000 clones, 80% to 95% appearing once. The sequenced material came from peripheral blood. The source of these receptors is a man aged 55 to 70 with acute or convalescent COVID-19.

The chain uses TRBV7-9 and TRBJ1-2; 9 bases align to TRBD1. The germline V gene has CDR1 SEHNR and CDR2 FQNEAQ (reference sequence). V was clipped by 2 bases and J by 5 bases; unmatched bases: 6. This CDR3 region has 15 residues. CDR3 DNA sequence: TGTGCCAGCAGCTTACCACAGGGGGCTGGGTATGGCTACACCTTC. Translating gives CASSLPQGAGYGYTF.

CDR3 sequence: CASSELLTGGGNEQFF. The CDR3, as DNA: TGTGCCAGCAGTGAACTTTTGACAGGGGGTGGAAATGAGCAGTTCTTC. The gene calls are TRBV2 and TRBJ2-1, with TRBD1 matching over 9 bases. J gave up 7 bases and V 2 bases, and 9 bases lay outside the gene matches. The CDR3 loop spans 16 amino acids. The germline CDR1 and CDR2 sequences are SNHLY and FYNNEI.

The chain employs TRBV18 and TRBJ2-2; D not certain. Germline values: CDR1 KGHSH, CDR2 LQKENI. V dropped 1 base and J dropped 0 bases, with 9 bases sitting between them. The CDR3 covers 16 residues. This CDR3 reads CASSPLQMANTGELFF. CDR3 nucleotide sequence: TGTGCCAGCTCACCACTGCAGATGGCGAACACCGGGGAGCTGTTTTTT.